This T cell receptor beta chain was observed in a study of cytomegalovirus exposure and HLA in healthy donors. Sequencing was performed with immunoSEQ multiplex PCR; in TCRdb, only in-frame clones are kept and a portion is missing. The sample lists some 120,000 clones, roughly 89% occurring once. General study results and limits: Overall, roughly 160 TCR beta chains were annotated as cytomegalovirus-associated.

For this clone: As yet, its antigen is unknown.

After removal of 3 bases from V and 2 bases from J, the junction contained 4 bases not matched to a gene. Germline CDR1 and CDR2: KGHSH and LQKENI. The CDR3 extends over 15 amino acids. V is TRBV18 and J is TRBJ2-3; 8 bases fit TRBD1. The TCR sequence derives from a woman between 18 and 29 years old in good health and CMV-seronegative. Sequenced input: PBMCs. CDR3 DNA: TGTGCCAGCTCACCCCAGGGGGCCAACACAGATACGCAGTATTTT. This encodes CASSPQGANTDTQYF.